This T cell receptor beta chain was recovered during a study of cytomegalovirus exposure and HLA in healthy donors. This clone was recorded a few times. Other DNA sequences within the sample encode an identical CDR3. Germline lookup yields CDR1 SGHNT and CDR2 YYREEE (reference sequence). The CDR3 contains 14 residues. V lost 2 bases to trimming and J lost 3 bases, with 9 bases between them. Primers: 60 Vbeta forward and 13 Jbeta reverse. The repertoire was sequenced with immunoSEQ multiplex PCR; TCRdb's copy has only in-frame clones and lacks some. Altogether 250,000 to 350,000 clones are present, roughly two thirds being singletons, with the ten largest covering over 2%.

This sequence joins TRBV5-4 and TRBJ1-5; D is possibly TRBD1 (6 bases). The sequence derives from a female donor in good health and CMV-seronegative. The sample taken for sequencing was PBMCs. The CDR3 is CASSLQGHNQPQHF. DNA of the CDR3: TGTGCCAGCAGCTTACAGGGTCACAATCAGCCCCAGCATTTT.